One and the same sample provided the 17 T cell receptor beta chains below, sequenced in a study of CD4 and CD8 cells across lung adenocarcinoma regions. One entry per CDR3 protein results from TCRdb running MiXCR on the PCR reads. Among over 8,500 distinct CDR3 sequences listed, approximately 50% were seen once. The material sequenced was CD8+ T cells from the margin of a lung tumor. The receptors were gathered from a male donor with lung adenocarcinoma. The CD4 and CD8 labels of this study may be unreliable.

The rearrangement links TRBV6-1 to TRBJ2-3; the D is unclear. The germline V gene encodes CDR1 MNHNS and CDR2 SASEGT. Trimming removed 1 base at V and 0 bases at J, with 8 bases between. The CDR3 extends over 15 amino acids. The DNA of the CDR3 is TGTGCCAGCAGTGAAGACGGAACTAGCACAGATACGCAGTATTTT. Its protein is CASSEDGTSTDTQYF.

V usage is TRBV6-1 and J usage is TRBJ2-3; TRBD2 matches 15 bases. The germline V gene has CDR1 MNHNS and CDR2 SASEGT. There are 20 residues in the CDR3. V gave up 5 bases and J gave up 1 base; unmatched junction bases: 13. CDR3 in DNA: TGTGCCAGCAGTAGATCAATCCCGGGACTAGCGGGGGGTGGCACAGATACGCAGTATTTT. Residues: CASSRSIPGLAGGGTDTQYF.

The rearrangement joins TRBV6-1 to TRBJ2-5; D remains ambiguous. This CDR3 is 13 amino acids long. V was shortened by 5 bases and J by 7 bases, with 14 bases between the two germline ends. Germline V gives CDR1 MNHNS, CDR2 SASEGT. The CDR3 is CASSTTVWGTQYF. The CDR3 DNA is TGTGCCAGCAGTACCACGGTTTGGGGGACCCAGTACTTC.

To note about this clonotype: One end of the junction does not line up with germline, which may come from a read error. As DNA, the CDR3 is TGTGCCAGGGGTTACGAGGGGCGAGACCAAGATACGCAGTACTTT. This gives the protein CARGYEGRDQDTQYF. The chain recombines TRBV6-5 with TRBJ2-3; tentatively, D is TRBD1 or TRBD2 (5 bases each). The CDR3 is made up of 15 amino acids. In germline, CDR1 is MNHEY, CDR2 SVGAGI.

In this sample, this clonotype turned up a few times. J is TRBJ2-1 and V is TRBV15; D gene unclear. Germline-derived CDR1 and CDR2 are LNHNV and YYDKDF (reference sequence). The CDR3 length is 13 residues. Trimming stripped 0 bases from V and 10 bases from J, with 10 bases between. CDR3 sequence: CATSRDLRAEQFF. CDR3 DNA sequence: TGTGCCACCAGCAGAGATCTTAGGGCAGAGCAGTTCTTC.

This clonotype was detected only a few times. The V call is TRBV12-3 or TRBV12-4, the J call TRBJ1-5, with D possibly matching TRBD1 (6 bases). The CDR3 length is 17 residues. V was trimmed by 3 bases and J by 2 bases, leaving 17 bases between them. DNA for the CDR3: TGTGCCAGCAGTTTGGAGGCAACAGGGCAAGGCAATCAGCCCCAGCATTTT. Translating gives CASSLEATGQGNQPQHF.

The chain is built from TRBV28 and TRBJ1-2; D call uncertain. This CDR3 region has 17 residues. Trimming removed 5 bases from V and 0 bases from J, with 19 bases in between. The germline V gene has CDR1 MDHEN and CDR2 SYDVKM. The CDR3 nucleotides are TGTGCCAGCAGTAATTTAGCCACGGGATTGGCTAACTATGGCTACACCTTC. Protein sequence: CASSNLATGLANYGYTF.

The chain joins TRBV6-1 to TRBJ2-3, with 7 nucleotides matching TRBD1. V shed 6 bases, J shed 11 bases, and the junction held 17 bases outside the gene matches. Per germline, CDR1 MNHNS and CDR2 SASEGT. The CDR3 extends over 15 amino acids. The DNA for the CDR3 is TGTGCCAGCAGCGGCCAGGCTGTGAGGACAGGTGAGCAGTATTTT. Translated, it gives CASSGQAVRTGEQYF.

The chain is built from TRBV6-2 or TRBV6-3 and TRBJ2-5, with 8 bases aligning to TRBD2. Germline V gives CDR1 MNHEY, CDR2 SVGEGT. With 2 bases clipped from V and 4 bases from J, the junction kept 3 bases outside the gene matches. The CDR3 length is 14 residues. The CDR3 DNA is TGTGCCAGCAGTTACAGGGCGGGGGGAGAGACCCAGTACTTC. Translation gives CASSYRAGGETQYF.

The chain has TRBV6-1 and TRBJ1-1; D perhaps matches TRBD1 (5 bases). V dropped 7 bases and J dropped 1 base, with 13 bases sitting between them. The length of the CDR3 is 14 residues. CDR1 is MNHNS, CDR2 SASEGT, per germline. The CDR3 here is CASNLGTANTEAFF. CDR3 bases: TGTGCCAGCAACCTCGGGACGGCGAACACTGAAGCTTTCTTT.

The sample holds one count of this clonotype. The V gene is TRBV12-3 or TRBV12-4, the J gene TRBJ1-2; D is perhaps TRBD1 (5 bases). This CDR3 has 14 residues. The V and J ends lost 3 bases and 3 bases respectively, with 11 bases between them. CDR3 DNA sequence: TGTGCCAGCAGTTTTTACGGGGGTGACTATGGCTACACCTTC. Its translation is CASSFYGGDYGYTF.

This clonotype has just a few counts. At one boundary the junction diverges from the germline segment, which might be a read error. This chain joins TRBV7-7 and TRBJ2-3; a weak D match, TRBD1 (8 bases). The CDR3 totals 14 residues. Germline CDR1 is SSHAT and CDR2 is FNYEAQ (reference sequence). The CDR3 sequence is CASSTGGGTDTQYF. In DNA, the CDR3 is TGTGCTAGCAGTACAGGGGGGGGCACAGATACGCAGTATTTT.

At least ten counts were recorded for this clonotype. The chain employs TRBV6-5 and TRBJ2-1; the match to TRBD1 covers 8 bases. V was pared by 4 bases and J by 8 bases, with 4 bases of the junction left unmatched. Germline-derived CDR1 and CDR2 are MNHEY and SVGAGI. This CDR3 has 13 residues. CDR3 nucleotide sequence: TGTGCCAGCAGTTGGACAGGGAACGATGAGCAGTTCTTC. Its protein is CASSWTGNDEQFF.

This clonotype was recorded only once. The gene calls are TRBV6-5 and TRBJ2-3; D call uncertain. V lost 0 bases, J lost 2 bases, and 12 bases lay in between. From germline, CDR1 is MNHEY and CDR2 SVGAGI. The CDR3 runs to 16 residues. The CDR3 nucleotides are TGTGCCAGCAGTTACTCGATGATGGCACACACAGATACGCAGTATTTT. This sequence encodes CASSYSMMAHTDTQYF.

This clonotype was seen more than once but under ten times. The chain recombines TRBV6-1 with TRBJ2-5; 8 nucleotides align to TRBD1. Germline CDR1 reads MNHNS; CDR2 reads SASEGT. The V gene end was trimmed by 5 bases and the J gene end by 5 bases; junction bases not matched to a gene: 10. The CDR3 loop spans 15 amino acids. CDR3 region: CASSLQGAYTETQYF. In DNA form, the CDR3 reads TGTGCCAGCAGTCTTCAGGGGGCGTACACTGAGACCCAGTACTTC.

This clonotype has just a few counts. The V gene is TRBV5-4, the J gene TRBJ2-1; no reliable D call. The CDR3 sequence is 16 residues long. The V and J ends lost 2 bases and 0 bases respectively, with 12 bases between them. The germline CDR1 and CDR2 sequences are SGHNT and YYREEE (reference sequence). The CDR3 DNA follows: TGTGCCAGCAGCTTAGGGCGCCGGAGCTCCTACAATGAGCAGTTCTTC. Translated: CASSLGRRSSYNEQFF.

This chain uses TRBV6-1 with TRBJ1-2, with TRBD1 matching 10 bases. Germline loops: CDR1 MNHNS, CDR2 SASEGT. This CDR3 spans 14 amino acids. Trimming removed 5 bases from V and 8 bases from J; junction bases left unmatched: 8. The CDR3 region has the DNA TGTGCCAGCAGTCCGGCCGGGACAGGGGTCGGCTACACCTTC. Amino acids: CASSPAGTGVGYTF.